Listed below are T cell receptor beta chains from one sample, sequenced in a study of cytomegalovirus exposure and HLA in healthy donors. Using immunoSEQ multiplex PCR, the repertoire was profiled, and TCRdb retains in-frame clones only, with some absent. The table shows 80,000 or so clones, with around two thirds occurring only once. Specimen: PBMCs. These receptor sequences come from a man between 60 and 70 years old in good health and CMV-seropositive. The CDR3 runs from the conserved cysteine through the conserved F or W. Fields, in order: V gene, D gene, J gene, clone size, CDR3 protein, CDR3 DNA. A D gene is named only where the DNA matches it firmly. Where a row states a size, it is once, few, many or the class of an expanded clone; other rows omit it.

TRBV11-2,TRBD1,TRBJ2-5,few,CASSTRTGGETQYF,TGTGCCAGCAGCACTCGGACAGGGGGAGAGACCCAGTACTTC
TRBV2,NA,TRBJ2-3,NA,CASTARSGTDTQYF,TGTGCCAGCACGGCTCGGAGCGGCACAGATACGCAGTATTTT
TRBV19,NA,TRBJ2-1,NA,CASSIRDLAHNEQFF,TGTGCCAGTAGTATTCGGGACTTAGCCCACAATGAGCAGTTCTTC
TRBV4-1,TRBD2,TRBJ2-5,NA,CASSQGTSGTETQYF,TGCGCCAGCAGCCAGGGGACTAGCGGCACAGAGACCCAGTACTTC
TRBV27,NA,TRBJ1-4,few,CASSKSDPEGKLFF,TGTGCCAGCAGTAAGAGCGACCCAGAAGGAAAACTGTTTTTT
TRBV27,NA,TRBJ1-2,NA,CASSFRDNRGYTF,TGTGCCAGCAGTTTCAGGGACAACCGAGGCTACACCTTC
TRBV27,TRBD1,TRBJ1-2,few,CASSWTGEGGYTF,TGTGCCAGCAGTTGGACAGGGGAGGGTGGCTACACCTTC
TRBV6-1,TRBD2,TRBJ2-5,few,CASSGLAGGPETQYF,TGTGCCAGCAGTGGACTAGCGGGGGGGCCAGAGACCCAGTACTTC
TRBV19,NA,TRBJ2-1,NA,CASSIELGRSYNEQFF,TGTGCCAGTAGTATAGAACTTGGGAGGTCCTACAATGAGCAGTTCTTC
TRBV2,NA,TRBJ2-1,NA,CASTRTLELAGEQFF,TGTGCCAGCACCCGCACGCTAGAGCTCGCCGGTGAGCAGTTCTTC
TRBV6-1,TRBD1,TRBJ2-7,NA,CASADRDPSYEQYF,TGTGCCAGTGCTGACAGGGACCCGTCCTACGAGCAGTACTTC
TRBV19,NA,TRBJ1-4,NA,CASSVQATNEKLFF,TGTGCCAGTAGTGTCCAGGCAACTAATGAAAAACTGTTTTTT
TRBV7-2,NA,TRBJ2-3,NA,CASSLFANTQYF,TGTGCCAGCAGCTTATTCGCGAATACGCAGTATTTT
TRBV5-1,TRBD1,TRBJ2-6,few,CASSLQGAPGANVLTF,TGCGCCAGCAGCTTGCAGGGGGCGCCTGGGGCCAACGTCCTGACTTTC
TRBV28,TRBD1,TRBJ2-6,NA,CASKGQGSSGANVLTF,TGTGCCAGCAAGGGACAGGGCTCGTCGGGGGCCAACGTCCTGACTTTC
TRBV5-6,NA,TRBJ2-7,few,CASSLEVGLSTYEQYF,TGTGCCAGCAGCTTGGAGGTGGGACTCTCTACCTACGAGCAGTACTTC
TRBV4-3,NA,TRBJ2-7,NA,CASSQAITGYEQYF,TGCGCCAGCAGCCAAGCCATCACAGGTTACGAGCAGTACTTC
TRBV7-2,NA,TRBJ2-3,NA,CASSLGAGGGSTDTQYF,TGTGCCAGCAGCTTAGGCGCTGGCGGGGGCAGCACAGATACGCAGTATTTT
TRBV6-6,TRBD2,TRBJ2-1,NA,CASLAGDSYNEQFF,TGTGCCAGTTTAGCGGGAGACTCCTACAATGAGCAGTTCTTC
TRBV14,TRBD2,TRBJ2-5,NA,CASSLREANLETQYF,TGTGCCAGCAGCCTCCGGGAGGCCAATTTGGAGACCCAGTACTTC
TRBV6-1,TRBD1,TRBJ1-5,NA,CASTTNQGVRPQHF,TGTGCCAGCACCACTAACCAGGGGGTCCGGCCCCAGCATTTT
TRBV11-3,NA,TRBJ1-1,NA,CASSLGGRNTEAFF,TGTGCCAGCAGCTTAGGGGGCAGGAACACTGAAGCTTTCTTT
TRBV14,TRBD2,TRBJ2-5,NA,CASSQGITPGLAGFQETQYF,TGTGCCAGCAGCCAAGGAATTACACCGGGACTAGCGGGATTCCAAGAGACCCAGTACTTC
TRBV5-1,TRBD1,TRBJ2-1,NA,CASRVTGGVLSYNEQFF,TGCGCCAGCAGGGTTACAGGGGGCGTTCTCTCCTACAATGAGCAGTTCTTC
TRBV2,TRBD1,TRBJ1-3,NA,CASSLQGTLIVAGNTIYF,TGTGCCAGCAGTCTACAGGGGACACTGATTGTGGCTGGAAACACCATATATTTT
TRBV27,NA,TRBJ2-1,NA,CASSLRTTSLNEQFF,TGTGCCAGCAGTTTGAGGACTACTAGCCTAAATGAGCAGTTCTTC
TRBV7-7,TRBD2,TRBJ2-5,NA,CASSFGLAGVETQYF,TGTGCTAGCAGCTTTGGTCTAGCGGGAGTGGAGACCCAGTACTTC
TRBV18,NA,TRBJ1-3,NA,CASSPDNSGNTIYF,TGTGCCAGCTCACCGGACAACTCTGGAAACACCATATATTTT
TRBV9,NA,TRBJ2-1,NA,CASSVGLSGINEQFF,TGTGCCAGCAGCGTAGGGTTGTCGGGAATCAATGAGCAGTTCTTC
TRBV6-6,NA,TRBJ1-1,NA,CASSPGGFF,TGTGCCAGCAGTCCCGGCGGATTTTTT
TRBV27,NA,TRBJ1-1,NA,CASREPGFEAFF,TGTGCCAGCCGGGAGCCAGGGTTTGAAGCTTTCTTT
TRBV4-1,NA,TRBJ2-7,NA,CASSQEPTGYSYEQYF,TGCGCCAGCAGCCAAGAACCCACAGGGTACAGCTACGAGCAGTACTTC
TRBV11-1,NA,TRBJ1-1,NA,CASSLDLRAFF,TGTGCCAGCAGCCTTGACTTAAGAGCTTTCTTT
TRBV2,TRBD1,TRBJ1-1,once,CASSEMGTDNTEAFF,TGTGCCAGCAGTGAAATGGGGACAGATAACACTGAAGCTTTCTTT
TRBV19,NA,TRBJ2-7,NA,CASRHKAAGQSSYEQYF,TGTGCCAGTAGGCATAAGGCGGCGGGACAGTCATCCTACGAGCAGTACTTC
TRBV28,NA,TRBJ2-5,NA,CASSRSPTQYF,TGTGCCAGCAGTCGGAGCCCGACCCAGTACTTC
TRBV27,NA,TRBJ1-1,few,CASSPPPGSLTEAFF,TGTGCCAGCAGTCCCCCTCCGGGGAGCCTAACTGAAGCTTTCTTT
TRBV28,NA,TRBJ2-7,NA,CASSYSGIRSYEQYF,TGTGCCAGCAGCTACAGCGGCATACGCTCCTACGAGCAGTACTTC
TRBV9,NA,TRBJ2-1,few,CASSAPGVNYNEQFF,TGTGCCAGCAGCGCCCCAGGGGTAAACTACAATGAGCAGTTCTTC
TRBV9,NA,TRBJ2-5,NA,CASSPSGDIQETQYF,TGTGCCAGCAGCCCCTCGGGAGACATACAAGAGACCCAGTACTTC
TRBV2,NA,TRBJ2-7,NA,CASRREASSYEQYF,TGTGCCAGCAGAAGGGAGGCCAGCTCCTACGAGCAGTACTTC
TRBV10-1,NA,TRBJ2-7,few,CASSETGRSYEQYF,TGCGCCAGCAGTGAGACAGGACGGTCCTACGAGCAGTACTTC
TRBV7-9,TRBD1,TRBJ2-7,NA,CASSLRPFSDRGYEQYF,TGTGCCAGCAGTCTCCGCCCCTTTTCGGACAGGGGGTACGAGCAGTACTTC
TRBV29-1,NA,TRBJ1-1,NA,CSVESNTEAFF,TGCAGCGTTGAATCTAACACTGAAGCTTTCTTT
TRBV19,TRBD2,TRBJ2-6,NA,CASRTQPYDASGGMSGANVLTF,TGTGCCAGTAGAACACAACCCTACGACGCTAGCGGGGGGATGAGCGGGGCCAACGTCCTGACTTTC
TRBV6-6,TRBD1,TRBJ1-1,large,CASSYSTGIEAFF,TGTGCCAGCAGTTACTCGACAGGGATTGAAGCTTTCTTT
TRBV6-1,NA,TRBJ1-1,NA,CASSGQRLRAMNTEAFF,TGTGCCAGCAGTGGTCAACGATTGAGAGCCATGAACACTGAAGCTTTCTTT
TRBV5-1,NA,TRBJ2-5,NA,CASSPDPAEETQYF,TGCGCCAGCAGCCCCGACCCAGCGGAAGAGACCCAGTACTTC
TRBV5-1,NA,TRBJ2-7,NA,CASSLAPSYEQYF,TGCGCCAGCAGCTTGGCCCCCTCTTACGAGCAGTACTTC
TRBV7-8,TRBD2,TRBJ2-7,once,CASSLVFSGALEQYF,TGTGCCAGCAGCTTAGTGTTTAGCGGGGCCCTCGAGCAGTACTTC
TRBV27,NA,TRBJ2-7,NA,CASSFIGGGAYEQYF,TGTGCCAGCAGTTTCATCGGGGGAGGCGCCTACGAGCAGTACTTC
TRBV10-2,NA,TRBJ2-7,NA,CASSDLTAHRAYEQYF,TGCGCCAGCAGTGACTTGACAGCGCACCGTGCCTACGAGCAGTACTTC
TRBV6-1,NA,TRBJ2-1,NA,CASSSSSYNEQFF,TGTGCCAGCAGTTCGAGCTCCTACAATGAGCAGTTCTTC
TRBV28,NA,TRBJ1-1,NA,CASKHPLNTEAFF,TGTGCCAGTAAACATCCTCTCAACACTGAAGCTTTCTTT
TRBV5-3,TRBD1,TRBJ1-1,NA,CARSLYKGTVNTEAFF,TGTGCCAGAAGCTTGTATAAGGGGACAGTCAACACTGAAGCTTTCTTT
TRBV6-5,NA,TRBJ1-5,NA,CASRRGSNQPQHF,TGTGCCAGCAGGCGGGGGAGCAATCAGCCCCAGCATTTT
TRBV25-1,TRBD1,TRBJ1-2,NA,CASSGDRERFGYTF,TGTGCCAGCAGTGGGGACAGGGAGAGATTTGGCTACACCTTC
TRBV27,NA,TRBJ2-7,NA,CASSSGSSYEQYF,TGTGCCAGCAGTTCAGGCAGCTCCTACGAGCAGTACTTC